The 3 T cell receptor beta chains given below trace back to one sample, sequenced in a study of T cell responses to AZD1222 COVID-19 vaccine. Sequenced by immunoSEQ multiplex PCR; TCRdb stores in-frame clones only, minus some. The sample includes 80,000 to 100,000 clones, 86% of them seen just once. Sequenced here: peripheral blood, sampled 28 days after the second AZD1222 dose. The receptors stem from an adult who received the AZD1222 COVID-19 vaccine.

The CDR3 loop is CASSLETRGMSGYTF. For the CDR3, the DNA is TGTGCCAGCAGCTTGGAAACCAGGGGAATGAGCGGCTACACCTTC. V and J are TRBV7-9 and TRBJ1-2; possible D gene TRBD1, 6 bases. The CDR3 length is 15 residues. Germline V gene data show CDR1 as SEHNR and CDR2 as FQNEAQ (reference sequence). Trimming cost V 3 bases and J 8 bases, with 19 bases left between them.

The chain uses TRBV18 and TRBJ2-7, with D hard to call. Germline CDR1 and CDR2: KGHSH and LQKENI. Deletions cut 4 bases from V and 0 bases from J, with 10 bases between. CDR3 length: 14 amino acids. The DNA of the CDR3 is TGTGCCAGCTCACTCGACGGTTCCTCCTACGAGCAGTACTTC. Protein: CASSLDGSSYEQYF.

The chain employs TRBV27 and TRBJ1-2; no firm D call. The germline V gene has CDR1 MNHEY and CDR2 SMNVEV (reference sequence). The CDR3 runs to 14 residues. Trimming took off 2 bases at V and 8 bases at J, with 15 bases between the two ends. The CDR3 region is CASSLGVGGTGYTF. CDR3 nucleotides: TGTGCCAGCAGTTTAGGGGTCGGAGGAACGGGCTACACCTTC.